These 9 T cell receptor beta chains were sequenced from one sample in a study of tumor-infiltrating lymphocytes in primary liver carcinoma (dated by TCRdb to the late 2010s). Total RNA and DNA were co-extracted from roughly 20-30 mg of bulk tissue with the AllPrep DNA/RNA mini kit, without cell sorting. The listed sequencing device is Illumina HiSeq 2500. TCRbeta-specific cDNA was reverse-transcribed from approximately 500 ng total RNA using a constant-region primer and ProtoScript II reverse transcriptase. The TCRbeta libraries were prepared through three rounds of nested multiplex PCR following a slightly modified ARM-PCR procedure. The first two PCR rounds used multiplex TRBV1-TRBV30 forward primers with a Cbeta reverse primer, each for 10 cycles. The raw public data were reprocessed by TCRdb itself: fastp quality trimming at Q25, MiXCR clonotype calling, in-frame beta chains only. One record per CDR3 amino acid sequence lists the most common genes and DNA. The sample contains approximately 110,000 distinct CDR3 sequences, 60% to 80% of them found a single time. The ten largest clones take up more than 7% of the sample.

The sample comprised liver tumor tissue from sampling region 3. Explained via the paper, the cell subset or site label denotes: tumor region T3, left-lateral pole. All receptors derive from a woman aged 60-75 years with primary liver carcinoma and hepatitis B virus infection.

The rearrangement joins TRBV28 to TRBJ2-5, with D perhaps matching TRBD2 (6 bases). Trimming removed 8 bases from V and 7 bases from J, with 20 bases in between. This CDR3 has 14 amino acids. The germline gives CDR1 MDHEN, CDR2 SYDVKM. For the CDR3, the DNA is TGTGCCAGCGGTTCTGGGGGGAGCCGAGCGACCCAGTACTTC. This sequence encodes CASGSGGSRATQYF. Drawing the rest from reference TRBV28 and TRBJ2-5, the complete variable domain is DVKVTQSSRYLVKRTGEKVFLECVQDMDHENMFWYRQDPGLGLRLIYFSYDVKMKEKGDIPEGYSVSREKKERFSLILESASTNQTSMYLCASGSGGSRATQYFGPGTRLLVL.

Concerning this clonotype itself: A much larger clone lies one base from this, so it may be a read error. The V gene is TRBV28, the J gene TRBJ2-1, with D possibly matching TRBD2 (6 bases). Looked up from germline, CDR1 is MDHEN and CDR2 is SYDVKM. Trimming pared 5 bases from V and 0 bases from J, leaving 14 bases between. The length of the CDR3 is 16 residues. The CDR3 spells CASSGTGANSYNEQFF. For the CDR3, the DNA is TGTGCCAGCAGTGGGACGGGAGCCAACTCCTACAATGAGCAGTTCTTC. Full variable domain (outside the CDR3, taken from reference TRBV28 and TRBJ2-1): DVKVTQSSRYLVKRTGEKVFLECVQDMDHENMFWYRQDPGLGLRLIYFSYDVKMKEKGDIPEGYSVSREKKERFSLILESASTNQTSMYLCASSGTGANSYNEQFFGPGTRLTVL.

This clonotype was counted ten times or more. The chain is built from TRBV5-1 and TRBJ2-3, with 10 bases lining up with TRBD2. The CDR3 has 15 residues. In germline, CDR1 is SGHRS, CDR2 YFSETQ. J was trimmed by 3 bases and V by 2 bases; bases with no gene match: 3. DNA of the CDR3: TGCGCCAGCAGCTTATCGACTAGCGGGACAGATACGCAGTATTTT. Translation: CASSLSTSGTDTQYF.

This clonotype was counted once. A clone one base away is much larger, so this may be a read error. The V call is TRBV5-6, the J call TRBJ1-6; D may be TRBD1 (6 bases). CDR3 size: 16 residues. The germline V gene encodes CDR1 SGHDT and CDR2 YYEEEE. V lost 3 bases, J lost 0 bases, and 10 bases lay in between. The CDR3 DNA follows: TGTGCCAGCAGCTCGACAGGCCACTCCTATAATTCACCCCTCCACTTT. It encodes CASSSTGHSYNSPLHF.

This clonotype came up a few times. This may be a read error: a much more frequent sequence differs by one nucleotide. The chain recombines TRBV29-1 with TRBJ1-5; the D gene is possibly TRBD1 (6 bases). The CDR3 consists of 14 residues. In germline, CDR1 is SQVTM, CDR2 ANQGSEA. The V gene lost 5 bases and the J gene lost 3 bases, with 14 bases spanning the gap. CDR3 sequence reads: CSVSSGHTNQPQHF. Written as DNA, the CDR3 is TGCAGCGTTTCGTCGGGACATACCAATCAGCCCCAGCATTTT.

On this clonotype: A read error may produce the germline difference seen at one junction end. The chain joins TRBV6-2 or TRBV6-3 to TRBJ2-3, with 10 bases aligning to TRBD2. Per the germline V gene, CDR1 is MNHEY and CDR2 is SVGEGT. This CDR3 contains 16 residues. For the CDR3, the DNA is TGTGACAGCAGCCCGGGACTAGCGAGCCGCACAGATACGCCGTATTTT. This gives the protein CDSSPGLASRTDTPYF.

As concerns this clonotype: One end of the junction does not line up with germline, which may come from a read error. The rearrangement uses TRBV6-5 and TRBJ1-5; D gene unclear. Germline V gene sequence: CDR1 MNHEY, CDR2 SVGAGI. The CDR3 consists of 14 residues. CDR3: CASSYARLGQPQHF. CDR3 nucleotide sequence: TGTGCTAGCAGTTACGCGAGGCTGGGTCAGCCCCAGCATTTT.

On this clonotype itself: This sequence may be a read error, since a much larger clone differs from it by one base. J is TRBJ2-1 and V is TRBV6-2 or TRBV6-3; 7 nucleotides agree with TRBD2. The length of the CDR3 is 13 residues. In germline, CDR1 is MNHEY, CDR2 SVGEGT. The CDR3, as DNA: TGTGCTACTCTGGCGGGAGTGAGGAATGAGCTGTTCTTC. It encodes CATLAGVRNELFF.

Regarding this clonotype: The junction and the germline gene differ at one end; a read error may be behind it. This sequence joins TRBV11-2 and TRBJ2-4; TRBD2 is a possible D gene (6 bases). The CDR3 has 15 amino acids. CDR1 is SGHAT and CDR2 is FQNNGV in the germline V gene. The CDR3 sequence is CANSLAHGAGISQYF. The CDR3 DNA is TGTGCCAACAGCTTAGCGCATGGGGCGGGAATATCTCAGTACTTC.